These 5 T cell receptor beta chains share one sample of origin, sequenced in a study of shared clonotypes between healthy human individuals. Repertoires were generated with immunoSEQ multiplex PCR, while TCRdb's copy carries only in-frame clones and drops some. There are 800,000 to 1,200,000 clones in the sample; about 84% occur only once, and approximately 0.52% lies in the top ten. What was sequenced was memory CD4+ T cells from PBMCs. Subset: CD45RA-negative fraction. The receptor source for this set is a man between 18 and 29 years old in good health. Some clones in this sample may be carry-over from other donors' samples.

This chain uses TRBV7-3 with TRBJ1-4; D remains ambiguous. V was clipped by 2 bases and J by 8 bases, with 12 bases between them. This CDR3 is 14 amino acids long. CDR1 is SGHTA, CDR2 FQGTGA, per germline. CDR3 residues: CASSLLGQAEKLFF. The CDR3 DNA follows: TGTGCCAGCAGCTTACTTGGGCAGGCCGAAAAACTGTTTTTT. Looking up the rest from reference TRBV7-3 and TRBJ1-4 gives the full variable domain: GAGVSQTPSNKVTEKGKYVELRCDPISGHTALYWYRQSLGQGPEFLIYFQGTGAADDSGLPNDRFFAVRPEGSVSTLKIQRTERGDSAVYLCASSLLGQAEKLFFGSGTQLSVL.

This clone was seen only a few times. V and J are TRBV28 and TRBJ1-2, with a weak D call TRBD1 (5 bases). Per the germline V gene, CDR1 is MDHEN and CDR2 is SYDVKM. The ends were cut back, 3 bases at V and 1 base at J, with 9 bases in the middle. The CDR3 spans 14 residues. The CDR3 loop is CASSFQGDNYGYTF. CDR3 in DNA: TGTGCCAGCAGTTTTCAGGGTGATAACTATGGCTACACCTTC.

The chain employs TRBV2 and TRBJ2-7; a weak D match, TRBD2 (6 bases). V was trimmed by 0 bases and J by 1 base, leaving 13 bases between them. The germline gives CDR1 SNHLY, CDR2 FYNNEI. The CDR3 spans 16 residues. CDR3 region: CASSEADGGVSYEQYF. CDR3 in DNA: TGTGCCAGCAGTGAAGCGGACGGGGGTGTTTCCTACGAGCAGTACTTC.

The rearrangement links TRBV6-5 to TRBJ1-5; a weak D match, TRBD1 (6 bases). V lost 0 bases, J lost 11 bases, and 17 bases lay in between. This CDR3 is built from 15 residues. CDR1 is MNHEY, CDR2 SVGAGI, per germline. CDR3 coding DNA: TGTGCCAGCAGTTACTCAGGACAGCTCACGGGGGCCCAGCATTTT. It is translated as CASSYSGQLTGAQHF.

This clone was observed a few times. The chain joins TRBV10-3 to TRBJ1-2; a possible D gene is TRBD1 (6 bases). The CDR3 totals 14 residues. CDR1 is ENHRY and CDR2 is SYGVKD in the germline V gene. Trimming removed 10 bases at V and 5 bases at J, with 20 bases between. DNA of the CDR3: TGTGCCAACGGGAGTAGGCTAGGGGGATATGGCTACACCTTC. This translates into CANGSRLGGYGYTF.